This T cell receptor (beta chain) derives from a study of cytomegalovirus exposure and HLA in healthy donors. Comment on this clone: Its antigen is not known.

The primer mix had 60 Vbeta and 13 Jbeta primers. The data were produced by immunoSEQ multiplex PCR, yet TCRdb's version contains in-frame clones alone and is incomplete. This table holds 150,000 to 200,000 clones, 70% to 80% found once. Study-level findings and limits: A later analysis showed TCR association rates differing by HLA locus, peaking at DRB1 and lowest at HLA-C.

Trimming cost V 3 bases and J 7 bases; bases outside gene matches: 10. Per the germline V gene, CDR1 is SSHAT and CDR2 is FNYEAQ (reference sequence). The CDR3 runs to 15 residues. The origin of this receptor is a man aged 30 to 45 in good health and CMV-seropositive. What was sequenced was PBMCs. This chain links TRBV7-7 with TRBJ2-7; TRBD1 matches at 9 bases. CDR3 nucleotide sequence: TGTGCCAGCAGCTTCTTGAAGACAGGGGGTGGTGAGCAGTACTTC. Translating it yields CASSFLKTGGGEQYF.